The 13 T cell receptor beta chains below all came from one sample that was sequenced in a study of T cell clonality in common variable immunodeficiency. Produced via immunoSEQ multiplex PCR; TCRdb's table is partial and in-frame only. Listed for the sample are some 42,000 clones, none seen a single time. Sequencing was performed on peripheral blood mononuclear cells. The receptors shown here come from a person aged 18 to 70 in good health.

This clone came up many times. The DNA ends 3 residues before the CDR3 does, and the rest of the CDR3 is filled in from the germline J gene. The rearrangement uses TRBV5-1 and TRBJ1-2, with D hard to call. Trimming pared 1 base from V and 5 bases from J, leaving 12 bases between. The CDR3 runs to 14 residues. Germline V gives CDR1 SGHRS, CDR2 YFSETQ. CDR3 region: CASSLNTPQYGYTF. The sequenced CDR3 bases are TGCGCCAGCAGCTTGAATACGCCACAATATGGC. The whole variable domain, filled in from reference TRBV5-1 and TRBJ1-2, reads KAGVTQTPRYLIKTRGQQVTLSCSPISGHRSVSWYQQTPGQGLQFLFEYFSETQRNKGNFPGRFSGRQFSNSRSEMNVSTLELGDSALYLCASSLNTPQYGYTFGSGTRLTVV.

This clone was found a few times. The CDR3 extends 3 residues past the end of the read, so its final part is completed from the germline J gene. This chain connects TRBV5-1 to TRBJ2-7; tentative D call: TRBD1 (6 bases). This CDR3 comprises 13 residues. Germline-derived CDR1 and CDR2 are SGHRS and YFSETQ. V dropped 4 bases and J dropped 6 bases, with 14 bases sitting between them. The CDR3 bases that were read are TGCGCCAGCAGCATCAAACAGGGTAGCGAG. It yields the protein CASSIKQGSE. The full CDR3 reads CASSIKQGSEQYF. The full variable domain, completed using reference TRBV5-1 and TRBJ2-7, is KAGVTQTPRYLIKTRGQQVTLSCSPISGHRSVSWYQQTPGQGLQFLFEYFSETQRNKGNFPGRFSGRQFSNSRSEMNVSTLELGDSALYLCASSIKQGSEQYFGPGTRLTVT.

This clone has at least ten counts. The CDR3 is cut off 3 residues early in the read; its end comes from the germline J gene. V is TRBV5-1 and J is TRBJ2-2, with a tentative D call TRBD2 (6 bases). Germline loops: CDR1 SGHRS, CDR2 YFSETQ. The CDR3 runs to 15 residues. The part of the CDR3 DNA that was read is TGCGCCAGCAGCTCCGGGGGTGCGACTAATGAAAAG. It is translated as CASSSGGATNEK. The entire CDR3 sequence reads CASSSGGATNEKLFF.

Many counts were recorded for this clone. The CDR3 goes on 3 residues after the read ends, and that part is filled in from the germline J gene. The V gene is TRBV20-1, the J gene TRBJ2-5; the D gene is possibly TRBD2 (6 bases). The CDR3 runs 14 residues. The germline V gene has CDR1 DFQATT and CDR2 SNEGSKA (reference sequence). V was cut by 6 bases and J by 5 bases, with 19 bases left in between. Partial CDR3 DNA: TGCAGTGCCAGCGGGCAGACTAGTAGGGAGACC. Protein: CSASGQTSRET. The CDR3 in full is CSASGQTSRETQYF.

A note on this clone: The read ends 3 residues early relative to the CDR3; the germline J gene fills the gap. The rearrangement joins TRBV7-9 to TRBJ2-1, with D possibly being TRBD2 (6 bases). The CDR3 spans 15 residues. Trimming took 0 bases from V and 9 from J, leaving 15 bases between them. CDR1 SEHNR and CDR2 FQNEAQ come from the germline V gene (reference sequence). CDR3 bases read: TGTGCCAGCAGCTTAGCGCACTCTAGCGTGAGTGAG. This gives the protein CASSLAHSSVSE. In full, the CDR3 is CASSLAHSSVSEQFF.

This clone has a handful of counts. At one of its ends the junction is not consistent with the germline gene, which may arise from a read error. The DNA ends 3 residues before the CDR3 does, and the rest of the CDR3 is filled in from the germline J gene. The rearrangement uses TRBV30 and TRBJ2-3; 11 nucleotides line up with TRBD1. CDR1 is GTSNPN, CDR2 SVGIG, per germline (reference sequence). The CDR3 covers 13 residues. This chain's CDR3 is CPWGQGDGETQYF. CDR3 DNA (partial): TGTCCCTGGGGACAGGGGGATGGAGAGACG.

This clone was seen repeatedly, ten times or more. The CDR3 is cut off 3 residues early in the read; its end comes from the germline J gene. This chain links TRBV20-1 with TRBJ2-3; TRBD2 agrees at 10 bases. CDR1 and CDR2 from the germline V gene are DFQATT and SNEGSKA (reference sequence). V shed 4 bases and J 5 bases; nucleotides not matched to a gene: 9. The CDR3 is 15 amino acids. CDR3 residues: CSAKVASGSGDTQYF. The CDR3 bases that were read are TGCAGTGCTAAAGTGGCTAGCGGGAGCGGAGATACG.

In this sample, this clone turned up many times. The read stops 3 residues short of the end of the CDR3; the missing end is completed from the germline J gene. The V gene is TRBV19, the J gene TRBJ2-7; 7 bases fit TRBD2. The CDR3 sequence is 17 residues long. Germline values: CDR1 LNHDA, CDR2 SQIVND (reference sequence). V gave up 3 bases and J gave up 4 bases; unmatched junction bases: 15. Partial CDR3 DNA: TGTGCCAGTAGTATGCTCCCGGGCGGGAGATATAGGTACGAG. This encodes CASSMLPGGRYRYE. The full CDR3 reads CASSMLPGGRYRYEQYF.

This clone was counted at least ten times. The read gets to within 3 residues of the CDR3 end, and the germline J gene fills in the rest. The genes are TRBV7-6 and TRBJ2-1; 9 bases line up with TRBD2. V shed 1 base and J 4 bases; nucleotides not matched to a gene: 2. CDR3 size: 15 residues. The germline CDR1 and CDR2 sequences are SGHVS and FNYEAQ. The DNA read from the CDR3 is TGTGCCAGCAGCTTAGGGGCGGGAGGGTACAATGAG. This sequence encodes CASSLGAGGYNE. The CDR3, in full, reads CASSLGAGGYNEQFF.

Many counts were recorded for this clone. With the read ending 3 residues before the CDR3 end, the germline J gene is used to fill in that end. The gene calls are TRBV6-2 or TRBV6-3 and TRBJ2-7; 9 nucleotides agree with TRBD1. The CDR3 loop spans 14 amino acids. CDR1 and CDR2 from the germline V gene are MNHEY and SVGEGT. V dropped 5 bases and J dropped 5; count of bases not matched to a gene: 7. CDR3 amino acids: CASSRDRVKNEQYF. The part of the CDR3 DNA that was read is TGTGCCAGCAGTCGGGACAGGGTTAAGAACGAG.

This clone was counted many times. The read comes to an end 3 residues before the CDR3 does, leaving the germline J gene to fill in the end. V and J are TRBV6-1 and TRBJ2-2; 9 bases are a match to TRBD1. The CDR3 extends over 18 amino acids. Germline-derived CDR1 and CDR2 are MNHNS and SASEGT. Trimming at V came to 2 bases and at J to 2 bases, leaving 9 bases not matched to a gene. CDR3 sequence: CASSELDRGFQNTGELFF. Incomplete CDR3 DNA: TGTGCCAGCAGTGAATTAGACAGGGGGTTTCAAAACACCGGGGAG.

This clone was detected many times. The observed sequence ends 3 residues before the CDR3 terminus, with the missing tail filled in from the germline J gene. The rearrangement uses TRBV20-1 and TRBJ1-1; D might be TRBD1 (6 bases). The CDR3 totals 13 residues. V was pared by 6 bases and J by 1 base, with 12 bases between. Germline loops: CDR1 DFQATT, CDR2 SNEGSKA (reference sequence). The CDR3 sequence is CSARGHTNTEAFF. The covered CDR3 bases are TGCAGTGCCAGGGGACATACGAACACTGAA.

This clone showed up just a few times. The read halts 3 residues ahead of the CDR3 end, with the missing end drawn from the germline J gene. This chain connects TRBV18 to TRBJ1-1, with D tentatively TRBD1 (6 bases). The V and J ends lost 6 bases and 3 bases respectively, with 14 bases between them. The CDR3 has 14 amino acids. Germline loops: CDR1 KGHSH, CDR2 LQKENI. This CDR3 is CASSPRQDHTEAFF. The sequenced part of the CDR3 DNA is TGTGCCAGCTCTCCAAGACAGGACCACACTGAA.